These T cell receptor beta chains were read from a single sample in a study of immune heterogeneity within non-small cell lung tumors. One entry per CDR3 protein results from TCRdb running MiXCR on the multiplex PCR reads. The sample includes some 10,000 distinct CDR3 sequences, 25% to 30% seen only once; the top ten take roughly 8.3%. Sequenced material: lung tumor tissue. The receptors stem from a woman aged 55-69 years with non-small cell lung cancer. Each CDR3 is given with its conserved first and last residue. The D gene is left open where the match is weak.

TRBJ2-7	.	TRBV28	CASSLLGLGANYEQYF
TRBJ2-7	.	TRBV6-1	CASITERAVVYEQYF
TRBJ2-7	.	TRBV7-2	CASSLGGGSYEQYF
TRBJ2-7	.	TRBV6-1	CASSSLIPPLFSYEQYF
TRBJ2-7	.	TRBV20-1	CSARDTTLTYEQYF
TRBJ2-3	TRBD2	TRBV6-1	CASSDKWGGADTQYF
TRBJ2-1	.	TRBV5-6	CASSFFSHEQLF
TRBJ1-3	TRBD1	TRBV14	CASRRTGIGNTIYF
TRBJ2-5	.	TRBV6-5	CASSYSDSQETQYF
TRBJ2-7	TRBD1	TRBV19	CASSTGTGGEEQYF
TRBJ2-2	.	TRBV12-3/TRBV12-4	CASSSAAASEYTGELFF
TRBJ2-1	.	TRBV5-1	CASSLETGLYNEQFF
TRBJ2-7	TRBD2	TRBV5-4	CASSAGLAYEQYF
TRBJ1-4	TRBD1	TRBV13	CASSLTGLGNEKLFF
TRBJ1-5	.	TRBV20-1	CSARRRDQPQHF
TRBJ1-3	.	TRBV7-9	CAISGDGLTGNTIYF
TRBJ1-5	.	TRBV19	CASSFLGVVQPQHF
TRBJ2-3	.	TRBV10-3	CAISESGVGGTDTQYF
TRBJ1-1	.	TRBV2	CASSESLDTEAFF
TRBJ2-2	.	TRBV11-3	CASSLEWQGELFF
TRBJ1-4	.	TRBV20-1	CSARGARALNEKLFF
TRBJ2-7	.	TRBV28	CASRTTDPYEQYF